This record looks at one TCR beta chain sequence and its context. This CDR3 comprises 12 residues. CDR1 SGHNT and CDR2 YENEEA come from the germline V gene. Trimming took off 8 bases at V and 10 bases at J, with 12 bases between the two ends. Measured with immunoSEQ multiplex PCR; TCRdb has only the in-frame clones, and not every one. This sample has around 75,000 clones; around nine tenths occur once, and the top ten carry roughly 0.3%. The data stem from a study of T cell changes during pregnancy in multiple sclerosis. V gene TRBV11-3 combines with J gene TRBJ1-6; D is undetermined. The sample in question was CD4+ T cells from peripheral blood mononuclear cells, obtained in the third trimester of pregnancy. This clonotype was obtained from a female donor in good health, enrolled as a control in a pregnancy study. Here the CDR3 reads CASSGGWSPLHF. In nucleotides, the CDR3 is TGTGCCAGCTCGGGAGGGTGGTCACCCCTCCACTTT.